The T cell receptor beta chain described here comes from a study of memory CD4+ T cells and cytomegalovirus serostatus. As for the study in general: Of the healthy Belgian adults, 9 or 10 were CMV seropositive and 20 to 25 seronegative.

Germline V gene data show CDR1 as LGHNA and CDR2 as YSLEER. This CDR3 region has 14 residues. J was trimmed by 3 bases and V by 5 bases; bases with no gene match: 2. The sort gate was single viable CD3+CD4+CD8-CD45RO+ cells for memory CD4+ T cells. Here immunoSEQ multiplex PCR was the method, and the copy in TCRdb shows in-frame clones only, minus some. The data contain roughly 50,000 clones, about 80% of them singletons. The origin of this receptor is an adult in good health and CMV-seronegative. Specimen: memory CD4+ T cells from blood. The genes are TRBV4-3 and TRBJ1-4; TRBD1 matches 8 bases. In DNA, the CDR3 is TGCGCCAGCAGCTCGGGACAGGCTAATGAAAAACTGTTTTTT. Translated, it gives CASSSGQANEKLFF.